These 32 T cell receptor beta chains came from one sample sequenced in a study of vaccination effects on CD4 cells after COVID-19. Antigens of these TCRs are unknown. Pools of viral peptides were used by the ViraFEST assay to expand antigen-specific CD4+ T cells ahead of sequencing. Having been cultured for ten to eleven days, the cells underwent CD4+ T cell isolation. Measured with immunoSEQ multiplex PCR; TCRdb has only the in-frame clones, and not every one. The sample shows about 22,000 clones, around 70% of them seen only once. The sample here was CD4+ T cells from PBMCs cultured with HCoV-229E spike peptides, taken before COVID-19 vaccination. The receptors were sampled from a human donor who received a COVID-19 vaccine.

The chain recombines TRBV29-1 with TRBJ1-1; D not certain. Germline V gene lookup returns CDR1 SQVTM and CDR2 ANQGSEA. CDR3 length equals 13 residues. The germline V and J ends were trimmed by 7 bases and 4 bases, with 16 bases remaining between them. The CDR3: CSAREEEGTEAFF. The DNA of the CDR3 is TGCAGCGCCCGCGAGGAGGAGGGCACTGAAGCTTTCTTT.

As concerns this clone: Germline is not matched at one junction end, which may reflect a read error. This specimen includes other DNA sequences encoding the same CDR3. The CDR3 reads CASRSPGRDYGYTF. In DNA, the CDR3 is TGCGCCAGCAGATCTCCGGGACGAGACTATGGCTACACCTTT. The rearrangement uses TRBV5-1 and TRBJ1-2, with D possibly TRBD1 on 5 matching bases. The CDR3 has 14 amino acids. The germline CDR1 and CDR2 sequences are SGHRS and YFSETQ.

This chain uses TRBV6-5 with TRBJ2-1; D unclear. Deletions cut 8 bases from V and 6 bases from J, with 8 bases between. The germline CDR1 and CDR2 sequences are MNHEY and SVGAGI. The CDR3 runs 11 residues. CDR3 nucleotide sequence: TGTGCCAGCCGGTCGGCCAATGAGCAGTTCTTC. This codes for CASRSANEQFF.

The chain employs TRBV7-2 and TRBJ2-1, with 13 bases lining up with TRBD2. CDR1 is SGHTA and CDR2 is FQGNSA in the germline V gene. The CDR3 has 19 amino acids. Trimming removed 4 bases from V and 2 bases from J; junction bases left unmatched: 11. CDR3 DNA sequence: TGTGCCAGCAGCTCCCCGAAGCGACTAGCGGGAGGTACCTACAATGAGCAGTTCTTC. This gives the protein CASSSPKRLAGGTYNEQFF.

The chain is built from TRBV5-1 and TRBJ2-5; D might be TRBD1 (6 bases). The ends were cut back, 5 bases at V and 5 bases at J, with 16 bases in the middle. This CDR3 has 14 residues. Germline V gene sequence: CDR1 SGHRS, CDR2 YFSETQ. The CDR3 loop reads CASSSTGTWETQYF. Written as DNA, the CDR3 is TGCGCCAGCAGTTCTACAGGGACATGGGAGACCCAGTACTTC.

V and J are TRBV30 and TRBJ2-2; D may be TRBD2 (5 bases). The length of the CDR3 is 15 residues. Trimming cost V 3 bases and J 0 bases, with 11 bases left between them. CDR1 is GTSNPN and CDR2 is SVGIG in the germline V gene (reference sequence). The CDR3 DNA follows: TGTGCCTGGAGCGCTCTCGGGGCGAACACCGGGGAGCTGTTTTTT. This sequence encodes CAWSALGANTGELFF.

This chain links TRBV24-1 with TRBJ2-7; no definite D call. The V gene's germline CDR1 is KGHDR and CDR2 SFDVKD. The CDR3 totals 13 residues. Trimming took 4 bases from V and 3 from J, leaving 9 bases between them. For the CDR3, the DNA is TGTGCCACCAGTGAAGGGTCCCGCTACGAGCAGTACTTC. Amino acid sequence: CATSEGSRYEQYF.

This rearrangement joins TRBV12-3 or TRBV12-4 to TRBJ2-4, with 8 bases fitting TRBD1. V gave up 2 bases and J gave up 6 bases; unmatched junction bases: 0. The CDR3 sequence is 13 residues long. The CDR3 reads CASSLQGANIQYF. CDR3 coding DNA: TGTGCCAGCAGTTTACAGGGGGCAAACATTCAGTACTTC.

V is TRBV10-3 and J is TRBJ2-3; 8 bases match TRBD2. Germline assignment: CDR1 ENHRY and CDR2 SYGVKD. The length of the CDR3 is 15 residues. Trimming took 3 bases from V and 4 from J; bases not matched to a gene: 6. CDR3 bases: TGTGCCATCAGTGAACGGGAGGGCTTCCCAGATACGCAGTATTTT. It yields the protein CAISEREGFPDTQYF.

The genes are TRBV12-5 and TRBJ1-5; no clear D gene. The CDR3 runs to 12 residues. Germline CDR1 and CDR2: LGHNT and FRNRAP. V was shortened by 5 bases and J by 10 bases, with 12 bases between the two germline ends. CDR3 sequence (DNA): TGTGCTAGTGGTACCCGGGATGGACCCCAGCATTTT. The encoded protein is CASGTRDGPQHF.

V usage is TRBV19 and J usage is TRBJ1-3; D not certain. The CDR3 runs to 12 residues. The germline V gene encodes CDR1 LNHDA and CDR2 SQIVND (reference sequence). The V end lost 6 bases, the J end lost 3 bases, and 6 bases lay between the germline ends. The CDR3, as DNA: TGTGCCAGTAGGGCGAGTGGAAACACCATATATTTT. Protein: CASRASGNTIYF.

This chain joins TRBV13 and TRBJ1-5; D gene uncertain. With 1 base removed from V and 7 bases from J, the gap between germline ends came to 5 bases. Germline CDR1 is PRHDT and CDR2 is FYEKMQ (reference sequence). The CDR3 is 12 residues long. The CDR3 bases are TGTGCCAGCAGCTTAGTAGGCCAGCCCCAGCATTTT. Its translation is CASSLVGQPQHF.

In nucleotides, the CDR3 is TGTGCCAGCAGGGCCCGGCGCCAAGGGGGCTCTGGAAACACCATATATTTT. The encoded protein is CASRARRQGGSGNTIYF. The gene calls are TRBV28 and TRBJ1-3, with D perhaps TRBD1 (6 bases). Looked up from germline, CDR1 is MDHEN and CDR2 is SYDVKM. V gave up 6 bases and J gave up 0 bases, with 18 bases separating them. CDR3 size: 17 residues. Full variable domain (rest looked up from reference TRBV28 and TRBJ1-3): DVKVTQSSRYLVKRTGEKVFLECVQDMDHENMFWYRQDPGLGLRLIYFSYDVKMKEKGDIPEGYSVSREKKERFSLILESASTNQTSMYLCASRARRQGGSGNTIYFGEGSWLTVV.

This chain uses TRBV6-2 or TRBV6-3 with TRBJ1-1; D gene ambiguous. The CDR3 runs 14 residues. V gave up 4 bases and J gave up 4 bases, with 13 bases separating them. The germline V gene encodes CDR1 MNHEY and CDR2 SVGEGT. In nucleotides, the CDR3 is TGTGCCAGCAGTTTTCGCTTTTTGGGCACTGAAGCTTTCTTT. The encoded protein is CASSFRFLGTEAFF.

The genes are TRBV6-4 and TRBJ2-3, with D tentatively TRBD2 (5 bases). The CDR3 is 13 amino acids. Germline V gives CDR1 MRHNA, CDR2 SNTAGT. V was trimmed by 2 bases and J by 3 bases, leaving 6 bases between them. CDR3 in amino acids: CASSDRETDTQYF. The CDR3 DNA is TGTGCCAGCAGTGACAGGGAGACAGATACGCAGTATTTT.

The J gene is TRBJ1-1, the V gene TRBV19, with D tentatively TRBD1 (6 bases). V shed 3 bases and J shed 8 bases, with 16 bases lying between them. This CDR3 is 14 amino acids long. Germline CDR1 reads LNHDA; CDR2 reads SQIVND (reference sequence). The CDR3: CASSIYGRGGEAFF. The CDR3 region has the DNA TGTGCCAGTAGTATTTACGGGAGGGGGGGAGAAGCTTTCTTT.

This clone was recorded once. The chain uses TRBV12-5 and TRBJ2-1, with D perhaps matching TRBD2 (6 bases). The CDR3 covers 18 residues. Trimming took off 0 bases at V and 0 bases at J, with 15 bases between the two ends. The germline V gene encodes CDR1 LGHNT and CDR2 FRNRAP. CDR3 DNA sequence: TGTGCTAGTGGTTTGGTACTTGGGCGGGGAAGCTCCTACAATGAGCAGTTCTTC. Translation: CASGLVLGRGSSYNEQFF.

The V call is TRBV6-2 or TRBV6-3, the J call TRBJ1-1, with D maybe TRBD1 (6 bases). The germline gives CDR1 MNHEY, CDR2 SVGEGT. Trimming removed 5 bases at V and 4 bases at J, with 23 bases between. CDR3 length: 17 amino acids. CDR3 region: CASSPGTLHRVGTEAFF. CDR3 in DNA: TGTGCCAGCAGTCCCGGGACGCTCCACAGGGTGGGCACTGAAGCTTTCTTT.

J is TRBJ1-2 and V is TRBV10-3; unclear D gene. Between the trimmed V and J ends, which lost 4 bases and 2 bases, there was a span of 8 bases. Per the germline V gene, CDR1 is ENHRY and CDR2 is SYGVKD. The CDR3 has 13 amino acids. Written as DNA, the CDR3 is TGTGCCATCAGTGGAGGCCAGAACTATGGCTACACCTTC. This sequence encodes CAISGGQNYGYTF.

The genes are TRBV5-8 and TRBJ1-3; weak D call: TRBD1 (5 bases). With 1 base removed from V and 1 base from J, the gap between germline ends came to 15 bases. Germline-derived CDR1 and CDR2 are SGHTS and YDEGEE. CDR3 length: 17 residues. In nucleotides, the CDR3 is TGTGCCAGCAGCTTGATAGGGGCCCGAGCGTCTGGAAACACCATATATTTT. Translated: CASSLIGARASGNTIYF.

This sequence joins TRBV6-5 and TRBJ1-1; no reliable D call. The germline V gene encodes CDR1 MNHEY and CDR2 SVGAGI. Between the trimmed V and J ends, which lost 0 bases and 11 bases, there was a span of 10 bases. The CDR3 covers 12 residues. The DNA for the CDR3 is TGTGCCAGCAGTTACTCCAGGACGGCCGCTTTCTTT. This gives the protein CASSYSRTAAFF.

J is TRBJ2-5 and V is TRBV10-3; 7 positions agree with TRBD1. The CDR3 contains 17 residues. V lost 4 bases, J lost 4 bases, and 15 bases stayed unmatched. Germline values: CDR1 ENHRY, CDR2 SYGVKD. The CDR3 protein is CAISGGPRQGRGETQYF. CDR3 in DNA: TGTGCCATCAGTGGGGGGCCTAGACAGGGTCGGGGAGAGACCCAGTACTTC.

The genes are TRBV18 and TRBJ2-7, with TRBD2 matching 11 bases. The CDR3 runs 16 residues. In germline, CDR1 is KGHSH, CDR2 LQKENI. The V and J ends lost 6 bases and 0 bases, in that order; junction bases with no gene match: 7. CDR3 amino acids: CASSTGGTSGSYEQYF. CDR3 bases: TGTGCCAGCTCGACAGGGGGGACTAGCGGCTCCTACGAGCAGTACTTC. Full variable domain (outside the CDR3, taken from reference TRBV18 and TRBJ2-7): NAGVMQNPRHLVRRRGQEARLRCSPMKGHSHVYWYRQLPEEGLKFMVYLQKENIIDESGMPKERFSAEFPKEGPSILRIQQVVRGDSAAYFCASSTGGTSGSYEQYFGPGTRLTVT.

The chain couples TRBV9 to TRBJ1-3, with D unresolved. In germline, CDR1 is SGDLS, CDR2 YYNGEE. The CDR3 totals 15 residues. V gave up 0 bases and J gave up 0 bases, with 7 bases separating them. The CDR3: CASSVGTPSGNTIYF. CDR3 nucleotide sequence: TGTGCCAGCAGCGTAGGGACCCCCTCTGGAAACACCATATATTTT.

The J gene is TRBJ1-5, the V gene TRBV5-8, with 7 bases lining up with TRBD1. The V segment lost 6 bases and the J segment 7 bases; nucleotides outside the gene matches: 10. Germline V CDR1 and CDR2: SGHTS, YDEGEE. The CDR3 covers 14 residues. CDR3 sequence reads: CASTRLQGLQPQHF. The CDR3 nucleotides read TGTGCCAGCACGAGATTACAGGGGTTACAGCCCCAGCATTTT.

The V call is TRBV10-3, the J call TRBJ1-4; tentatively, D is TRBD1 (6 bases). V was pared by 5 bases and J by 7 bases, with 17 bases between. Germline V gives CDR1 ENHRY, CDR2 SYGVKD. The CDR3 covers 15 residues. CDR3 region: CAISINRAGGEKLFF. In nucleotides, the CDR3 is TGTGCCATCAGTATTAACAGGGCCGGCGGTGAAAAACTGTTTTTT.

This chain links TRBV27 with TRBJ2-7; 10 bases are a match to TRBD2. The trim removed 1 base at V and 3 bases at J, leaving 3 bases unmatched. Germline CDR1 reads MNHEY; CDR2 reads SMNVEV (reference sequence). The CDR3 has 15 amino acids. CDR3 residues: CASSLFLAGDYEQYF. Here the CDR3 DNA reads TGTGCCAGCAGTTTATTTCTAGCGGGAGACTACGAGCAGTACTTC.

This chain links TRBV6-5 with TRBJ1-6; D unclear. CDR1 and CDR2 (germline): MNHEY, SVGAGI. The CDR3 loop spans 14 amino acids. V gave up 6 bases and J gave up 7 bases, with 13 bases separating them. The CDR3 bases are TGTGCCAGCAGGCGGACTTCGACGAATTCACCCCTCCACTTT. Its protein is CASRRTSTNSPLHF.

The rearrangement links TRBV18 to TRBJ2-7; D is undetermined. Looked up from germline, CDR1 is KGHSH and CDR2 is LQKENI. The CDR3 is 12 residues long. Trimming left V 6 bases short and J 0 bases short, with 6 bases between. The CDR3 nucleotides read TGTGCCAGCTCCCCAAGCTCCTACGAGCAGTACTTC. The encoded protein is CASSPSSYEQYF.

V is TRBV30 and J is TRBJ1-5, with D maybe TRBD1 (5 bases). Germline CDR1 and CDR2: GTSNPN and SVGIG (reference sequence). V lost 0 bases and J lost 0, with 6 bases in between. CDR3 size: 14 residues. The CDR3 reads CAWSVGDSNQPQHF. CDR3 bases: TGTGCCTGGAGTGTAGGGGATAGCAATCAGCCCCAGCATTTT.

The chain couples TRBV6-6 to TRBJ2-1; possibly TRBD1 for D (5 bases). Per the germline V gene, CDR1 is MNHNY and CDR2 is SVGAGI (reference sequence). This CDR3 has 15 amino acids. V was shortened by 7 bases and J by 4 bases, with 17 bases between the two germline ends. The CDR3 nucleotides are TGTGCCAGCACACCCCGGGTCCCAGGGTACAATGAGCAGTTCTTC. This translates into CASTPRVPGYNEQFF.

The gene calls are TRBV7-9 and TRBJ2-7; no firm D call. The CDR3 contains 14 residues. Deletions cut 5 bases from V and 1 base from J, with 12 bases between. CDR1 SEHNR and CDR2 FQNEAQ come from the germline V gene (reference sequence). The CDR3 DNA reads as TGTGCCAGCAGCACCGCCCCACAGTCCTACGAGCAGTACTTC. It yields the protein CASSTAPQSYEQYF.